The 15 T cell receptor beta chains reported below all come from one sample, sequenced in a study of shared clonotypes between healthy human individuals. Method: immunoSEQ multiplex PCR; TCRdb's copy keeps in-frame clones and lacks some. This table has 2 million to 2.5 million clones, approximately 93% appearing once. Sequencing was done on a sample of naive CD4+ T cells from PBMCs. Subset indicated: CD45RA+ positively selected. These receptors were collected from a man between 18 and 29 years old in good health. Some clones in this sample may be carry-over from other donors' samples.

The chain combines TRBV10-3 with TRBJ2-1; a possible D gene is TRBD2 (6 bases). The CDR3 is 14 amino acids. V gave up 7 bases and J gave up 4 bases, with 14 bases separating them. CDR1 is ENHRY, CDR2 SYGVKD, per germline. Written as DNA, the CDR3 is TGTGCCATCAATCCTTCCGGGAGTTACAATGAGCAGTTCTTC. Translation gives CAINPSGSYNEQFF.

V and J are TRBV7-2 and TRBJ2-1; TRBD2 aligns across 10 bases. Germline loops: CDR1 SGHTA, CDR2 FQGNSA. CDR3 size: 15 residues. With 0 bases clipped from V and 5 bases from J, the junction kept 1 base outside the gene matches. This CDR3 is CASSLASGGHNEQFF. The CDR3 DNA sequence: TGTGCCAGCAGCTTAGCTAGCGGGGGGCACAATGAGCAGTTCTTC.

The chain recombines TRBV28 with TRBJ1-3, with 7 bases that match TRBD1. Germline-derived CDR1 and CDR2 are MDHEN and SYDVKM. J lost 0 bases, V lost 6 bases, and 5 bases had no gene match. This CDR3 is 15 amino acids long. CDR3 loop: CASRRDSHSGNTIYF. CDR3 in DNA: TGTGCCAGCAGAAGGGACAGCCACTCTGGAAACACCATATATTTT. The whole variable domain, remainder taken from reference TRBV28 and TRBJ1-3, is DVKVTQSSRYLVKRTGEKVFLECVQDMDHENMFWYRQDPGLGLRLIYFSYDVKMKEKGDIPEGYSVSREKKERFSLILESASTNQTSMYLCASRRDSHSGNTIYFGEGSWLTVV.

The V call is TRBV6-1, the J call TRBJ1-2; D remains unclear. The CDR3 length is 13 residues. Germline V gene sequence: CDR1 MNHNS, CDR2 SASEGT. V lost 6 bases and J 8 bases, leaving 16 bases between the germline ends. CDR3 protein: CASRAGYTSGYTF. The DNA for the CDR3 is TGTGCCAGCAGGGCCGGATATACGAGCGGCTACACCTTC.

V and J are TRBV9 and TRBJ2-3, with 12 nucleotides matching TRBD2. The CDR3 has 19 amino acids. With V trimmed by 4 bases and J by 1 base, 13 bases remained unmatched. The germline gives CDR1 SGDLS, CDR2 YYNGEE. CDR3: CASSQHRTSGNRGTDTQYF. The CDR3 DNA reads TGTGCCAGCAGCCAACATAGGACTAGCGGGAATAGGGGCACAGATACGCAGTATTTT.

V gene TRBV11-3 combines with J gene TRBJ2-7; possibly TRBD2 for D (6 bases). The CDR3 has 13 residues. Per germline, CDR1 SGHNT and CDR2 YENEEA. Trimming left V 4 bases short and J 3 bases short, with 10 bases between. The chain's CDR3 is CASSSGLFYEQYF. The CDR3 DNA sequence: TGTGCCAGCAGCTCCGGACTATTCTACGAGCAGTACTTC.

The V call is TRBV4-2, the J call TRBJ2-7, with D perhaps TRBD2 (5 bases). Looked up from germline, CDR1 is LGHNA and CDR2 is YNFKEQ. The CDR3 contains 16 residues. Trimming left V 4 bases short and J 0 bases short, with 16 bases between. The CDR3 DNA sequence: TGTGCCAGCAGCCGCAAAGCGGCGGAGAGCTCCTACGAGCAGTACTTC. It encodes CASSRKAAESSYEQYF.

This chain links TRBV27 with TRBJ2-5, with D maybe TRBD1 (7 bases). This CDR3 has 15 amino acids. The ends were cut back, 0 bases at V and 5 bases at J, with 13 bases in the middle. CDR1 and CDR2 from the germline V gene are MNHEY and SMNVEV (reference sequence). CDR3 in DNA: TGTGCCAGCAGTTTATCGTCAGGGGGGTATGAGACCCAGTACTTC. Translating it yields CASSLSSGGYETQYF.

A single count supports this clone. V usage is TRBV30 and J usage is TRBJ2-5; the match to TRBD1 covers 9 bases. Looked up from germline, CDR1 is GTSNPN and CDR2 is SVGIG (reference sequence). J lost 2 bases, V lost 5 bases, and 6 bases had no gene match. The CDR3 contains 14 residues. CDR3 sequence (DNA): TGTGCCTGGGCCCGCGGACAGGGGCAAGAGACCCAGTACTTC. The encoded protein is CAWARGQGQETQYF.

This rearrangement joins TRBV7-8 to TRBJ2-1; 12 bases map to TRBD2. With 5 bases clipped from V and 3 bases from J, the junction kept 8 bases outside the gene matches. Germline V gives CDR1 SGHVS, CDR2 FQNEAQ. CDR3 length: 17 residues. The CDR3 bases are TGTGCCAGCAGCCCCAGACTAGCGGGAGCCTACTACAATGAGCAGTTCTTC. Encoded protein: CASSPRLAGAYYNEQFF.

The chain combines TRBV28 with TRBJ1-1; 9 bases line up with TRBD1. This CDR3 has 15 residues. Germline trimming cut 6 bases from V and 4 bases from J; bases unmatched to any gene: 9. Germline-derived CDR1 and CDR2 are MDHEN and SYDVKM. The CDR3 sequence is CASRPAGQGGTEAFF. The CDR3 DNA follows: TGTGCCAGCAGGCCAGCGGGACAGGGCGGCACTGAAGCTTTCTTT.

V gene TRBV6-1 combines with J gene TRBJ2-1, with no clear D. Between the trimmed V and J ends, which lost 7 bases and 12 bases, there was a span of 16 bases. The CDR3 runs to 12 residues. The V gene's germline CDR1 is MNHNS and CDR2 SASEGT. The CDR3 DNA follows: TGTGCCAGCACCGCTACACGGAAAACGCAGTTCTTC. Translation gives CASTATRKTQFF.

J is TRBJ1-6 and V is TRBV30; the D gene is possibly TRBD1 (5 bases). The CDR3 sequence is 12 residues long. Between the trimmed V and J ends, which lost 2 bases and 10 bases, there was a span of 9 bases. Germline-derived CDR1 and CDR2 are GTSNPN and SVGIG (reference sequence). This chain's CDR3 is CAWSPGDSPLHF. The CDR3 DNA reads TGTGCCTGGAGTCCGGGGGACTCACCCCTCCACTTT.

The chain carries TRBV7-8 and TRBJ2-2, with 7 bases lining up with TRBD2. CDR3 length equals 19 residues. Germline lookup yields CDR1 SGHVS and CDR2 FQNEAQ. After removal of 5 bases from V and 1 base from J, the junction contained 16 bases not matched to a gene. CDR3 DNA: TGTGCCAGCAGCCCCCGTGGGCTAGCGGAAACGAAGAACACCGGGGAGCTGTTTTTT. Translating gives CASSPRGLAETKNTGELFF.

This chain uses TRBV2 with TRBJ2-3, with 9 bases aligning to TRBD2. Unmatched junction bases numbered 7, after V lost 2 bases and J lost 4 bases. CDR3 length equals 16 residues. Germline CDR1 reads SNHLY; CDR2 reads FYNNEI. The CDR3 region is CASSELAGGSPDTQYF. DNA for the CDR3: TGTGCCAGCAGTGAATTGGCGGGAGGGAGCCCAGATACGCAGTATTTT.